This T cell receptor beta chain appears in the sequencing data of a study of CD8+ T cells in alopecia areata. Peripheral blood and lesional scalp punch biopsies were taken from alopecia areata patients. CDR1 and CDR2 from the germline V gene are SGHDN and FVKESK. V lost 4 bases to trimming and J lost 7 bases, with 12 bases between them. This CDR3 is built from 13 residues. Reverse transcription of extracted RNA yielded cDNA, which provided the sequencing template. TCRdb's table, derived via immunoSEQ multiplex PCR, lists solely in-frame clones and lacks some. Of some 15,000 clones in the sample, more than 45% were seen once.

The chain has TRBV14 and TRBJ2-3; D remains ambiguous. This receptor was obtained from a human donor with alopecia areata. Sample: skin. This CDR3 is CASSPLGANTQYF. Written as DNA, the CDR3 is TGTGCCAGCAGCCCTCTCGGTGCAAATACGCAGTATTTT.